The clone carrying this TCR beta chain was seen only once. This entry belongs to a study of cytomegalovirus exposure and HLA in healthy donors. On the study more broadly: Sequencing of roughly 180 million T cells in an earlier analysis found 95 million to 120 million unique TCR beta sequences.

The germline V gene encodes CDR1 KGHSH and CDR2 LQKENI. This CDR3 has 16 residues. The V gene lost 3 bases and the J gene lost 1 base, with 13 bases spanning the gap. PCR amplification relied on 60 Vbeta primers (plus 13 Jbeta primers). The assay was immunoSEQ multiplex PCR, and TCRdb's table has in-frame clones only and misses some. The table shows fewer than 250,000 clones, with 65% to 85% occurring only once. V and J are TRBV18 and TRBJ1-3; possibly TRBD1 for D (5 bases). The sample consisted of PBMCs. This clonotype originated in a woman aged 18-30 years in good health and CMV-seronegative. Here the CDR3 reads CASSPVHRISGNTIYF. The CDR3 coding sequence is TGTGCCAGCTCACCTGTTCACAGGATATCTGGAAACACCATATATTTT.